A selection of T cell receptor beta chains follows, all from one sample in a study of PD-L1 blockade in urothelial cancer. This table comes from immunoSEQ multiplex PCR, and its TCRdb copy is limited to in-frame clones, with some not included. The table shows over 45,000 clones, with roughly 84% occurring only once. The input for sequencing was PBMCs, taken around atezolizumab (anti-PD-L1) treatment. The receptor source for this set is a man aged 55 to 70 with urothelial cancer. Each CDR3 is given without its conserved first and last residue. Only part of the rows carry a size: once, few, many, or a class if the clone is expanded.

v_call: TRBV7-9; j_call: TRBJ2-5; clone_size: NA; cdr3_aa: ASSTLDRRETQY
v_call: TRBV5-1; j_call: TRBJ1-5; clone_size: NA; cdr3_aa: ASSLVPGSRQPQH
v_call: TRBV19; j_call: TRBJ2-1; clone_size: NA; cdr3_aa: ASSIESSGAYNEQF
v_call: TRBV5-4; j_call: TRBJ1-6; clone_size: once; cdr3_aa: ASRPDRGRPPLH
v_call: TRBV7-8; j_call: TRBJ2-1; clone_size: NA; cdr3_aa: ASSSRGAGGLDEQF
v_call: TRBV2; j_call: TRBJ2-7; clone_size: NA; cdr3_aa: ASSGLQKNSYEQY
v_call: TRBV25-1; j_call: TRBJ2-1; clone_size: NA; cdr3_aa: ASSEWTGGGVKGNEQF
v_call: TRBV10-2; j_call: TRBJ1-1; clone_size: once; cdr3_aa: ASKEYWAQGTEAF
v_call: TRBV11-1; j_call: TRBJ1-2; clone_size: NA; cdr3_aa: ASSPGQYGYT
v_call: TRBV6-6; j_call: TRBJ2-2; clone_size: NA; cdr3_aa: ASFSGGAKNTGELF
v_call: TRBV30; j_call: TRBJ2-1; clone_size: NA; cdr3_aa: AWSPRGGFLYNEQF
v_call: TRBV5-5; j_call: TRBJ2-7; clone_size: NA; cdr3_aa: ASSLAPRVGEQY
v_call: TRBV2; j_call: TRBJ2-1; clone_size: NA; cdr3_aa: ASSEVRHNEQF
v_call: TRBV9; j_call: TRBJ1-2; clone_size: NA; cdr3_aa: ASRSQGFNYGYT
v_call: TRBV7-9; j_call: TRBJ2-7; clone_size: NA; cdr3_aa: ASSLKTDYEQY
v_call: TRBV1; j_call: TRBJ2-1; clone_size: NA; cdr3_aa: TSSQDLTGEGNEQF
v_call: TRBV7-9; j_call: TRBJ2-3; clone_size: NA; cdr3_aa: ASSFGLAGDKDTQY
v_call: TRBV15; j_call: TRBJ1-2; clone_size: few; cdr3_aa: ATSRDSQGSYGYT
v_call: TRBV5-1; j_call: TRBJ2-5; clone_size: once; cdr3_aa: ASSLVSGGSVETQY
v_call: TRBV5-6; j_call: TRBJ1-2; clone_size: NA; cdr3_aa: ASSIPGQGFRGYT
v_call: TRBV20-1; j_call: TRBJ2-7; clone_size: NA; cdr3_aa: SVGGEQAEY
v_call: TRBV18; j_call: TRBJ2-5; clone_size: NA; cdr3_aa: ASSPSGAVQETQY
v_call: TRBV5-5; j_call: TRBJ1-3; clone_size: once; cdr3_aa: ASSLGPGTINTIY
v_call: TRBV6-6; j_call: TRBJ1-5; clone_size: NA; cdr3_aa: ASSSHREMGQPQH
v_call: TRBV19; j_call: TRBJ2-7; clone_size: NA; cdr3_aa: ASSIQWGQTYEQY
v_call: TRBV29-1; j_call: TRBJ2-4; clone_size: once; cdr3_aa: SVGGVLAKNIQY
v_call: TRBV7-2; j_call: TRBJ2-2; clone_size: once; cdr3_aa: ASSQWAGAAGELF
v_call: TRBV30; j_call: TRBJ2-7; clone_size: NA; cdr3_aa: ACRRAGVSYEQY
v_call: TRBV11-2; j_call: TRBJ1-4; clone_size: NA; cdr3_aa: ASSLDRVNEKLF
v_call: TRBV6-4; j_call: TRBJ1-1; clone_size: NA; cdr3_aa: ASSVQAGMNTEAF